Below, one T cell receptor (beta chain) is given with its context. As yet, its antigen is unknown. This record belongs to a study of T cell repertoires in cytomegalovirus infection. TCRdb recomputed calls from the reads with MiXCR, one row per CDR3 protein. This table holds around 71,000 distinct CDR3 sequences, about 20% found once. V shed 5 bases and J shed 0 bases, with 17 bases lying between them. This CDR3 region has 18 residues. This chain connects TRBV12-3 or TRBV12-4 to TRBJ1-6; TRBD1 might be the D (6 bases). The clonotype comes from a human donor in good health (CMV status not recorded). Some clones in this sample may be carry-over from other donors' samples. Sequencing used CD8+ T cells from cultured PBMCs, obtained from culture after CMV antigen stimulation. CDR3: CASSGDTVQSSYNSPLHF. The CDR3 DNA is TGTGCCAGCAGTGGGGACACGGTTCAGAGCTCCTATAATTCACCCCTCCACTTT.